The TCR beta chain described here comes from a study of metastatic and nonmetastatic thyroid tumors. Whole-study context: Malignant thyroid and benign thyroid patients provided blood and tumor or nodule tissue whose repertoires were compared.

To note about this clone: Its antigen is not identified.

As handled by the study authors: Differences in CDR3 between clinicopathological groups were drawn on to build a classifier intended to discriminate distant-metastatic papillary thyroid cancer patients. TCRdb used MiXCR to call clones anew from the PCR reads. None of the V and J calls come from the authors' own analysis; TCRdb made them. The data hold 75,000 to 95,000 clones, with about an eighth observed a single time. Not a single patient had been given any form of treatment at any point before undergoing thyroid surgery. The CDR3 has 15 amino acids. From germline, CDR1 is SGHVS and CDR2 FQNEAQ. V was trimmed by 3 bases and J by 2 bases, leaving 14 bases between them. Study conclusions and caveats: According to reports, the diversity of TCR beta was significantly higher in malignant thyroid tumors than in benign nodules, and this held in both blood and tumor samples.

This clonotype was sampled from a female donor with papillary thyroid cancer or a benign thyroid nodule (not recorded which). Some clones in this sample may be carry-over from other donors' samples. Sequencing was carried out using blood. The chain joins TRBV7-8 to TRBJ2-7; D remains ambiguous. Here the CDR3 reads CASSLPGYGAYEQYF. The CDR3 nucleotides read TGTGCCAGCAGCTTGCCGGGCTACGGAGCCTACGAGCAGTACTTC.